This passage covers 5 T cell receptor beta chains from one sample sequenced in a study of shared clonotypes between healthy human individuals. Some clones are missing from TCRdb's copy, which holds only in-frame ones; the method was immunoSEQ multiplex PCR. This sample has about 470,000 clones, with around 79% found just once. Sequenced sample: PBMCs. The receptors shown here come from a middle-aged woman in good health. Some clones in this sample may be carry-over from other donors' samples.

The J gene is TRBJ2-5, the V gene TRBV5-6; D remains unclear. The J call may be faulty, since TRBJ2-7 better matches the DNA end. CDR3 length equals 12 residues. Germline lookup yields CDR1 SGHDT and CDR2 YYEEEE. In DNA form, the CDR3 reads TGTGCCAGCAGCTATAACTCCTACGAGCAGTACTTC. Its protein is CASSYNSYEQYF.

The rearrangement links TRBV11-3 to TRBJ1-2; D uncertain. V gave up 2 bases and J gave up 7 bases, with 11 bases separating them. Germline CDR1 reads SGHNT; CDR2 reads YENEEA. CDR3 length equals 13 residues. The CDR3 region is CASSLKMGFGYTF. The DNA for the CDR3 is TGTGCCAGCAGCTTAAAAATGGGGTTTGGCTACACCTTC.

The CDR3 region is CSGGQGAGQPQHF. The DNA for the CDR3 is TGCAGCGGGGGACAGGGAGCGGGTCAGCCCCAGCATTTT. The chain links TRBV29-1 to TRBJ1-5, with 9 bases aligning to TRBD1. This CDR3 region has 13 residues. CDR1 is SQVTM, CDR2 ANQGSEA, per germline. Germline trimming cut 7 bases from V and 6 bases from J; bases unmatched to any gene: 7.

The chain has TRBV5-6 and TRBJ2-4; either TRBD1 or TRBD2 may fit D (5 bases each). Germline V gene lookup returns CDR1 SGHDT and CDR2 YYEEEE. This CDR3 comprises 12 residues. Trimming stripped 0 bases from V and 14 bases from J, with 12 bases between. The CDR3 nucleotides read TGTGCCAGCAGCTTGGGGGGGACGGCGGAGTACTTC. This translates into CASSLGGTAEYF.

The chain links TRBV5-1 to TRBJ2-2, with 9 bases that match TRBD1. V lost 1 base to trimming and J lost 4 bases; unmatched junction nucleotides: 2. Germline V gives CDR1 SGHRS, CDR2 YFSETQ. This CDR3 contains 15 residues. The DNA of the CDR3 is TGCGCCAGCAGCTTGACAGGGGGCTTCACCGGGGAGCTGTTTTTT. Translated: CASSLTGGFTGELFF.